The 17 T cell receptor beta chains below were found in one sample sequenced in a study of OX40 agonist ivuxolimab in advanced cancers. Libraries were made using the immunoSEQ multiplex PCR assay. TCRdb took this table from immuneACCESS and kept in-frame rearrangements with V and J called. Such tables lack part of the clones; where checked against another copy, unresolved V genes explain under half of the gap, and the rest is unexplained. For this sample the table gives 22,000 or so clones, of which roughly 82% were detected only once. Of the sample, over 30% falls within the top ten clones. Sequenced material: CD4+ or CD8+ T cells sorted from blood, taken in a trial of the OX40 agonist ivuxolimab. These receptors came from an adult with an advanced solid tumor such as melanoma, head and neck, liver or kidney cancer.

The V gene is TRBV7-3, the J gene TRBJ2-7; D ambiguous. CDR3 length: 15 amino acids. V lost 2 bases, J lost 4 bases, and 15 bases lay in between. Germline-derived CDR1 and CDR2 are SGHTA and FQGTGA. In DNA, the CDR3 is TGTGCCAGCAGCTTACTGGGTAGGGAACCGTACGAGCAGTACTTC. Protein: CASSLLGREPYEQYF.

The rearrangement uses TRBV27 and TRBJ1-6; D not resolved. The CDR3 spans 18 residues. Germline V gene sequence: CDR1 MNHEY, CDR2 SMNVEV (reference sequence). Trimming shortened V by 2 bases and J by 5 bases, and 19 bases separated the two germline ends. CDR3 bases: TGTGCCAGCAGTTTAGGACGGAACCCTAAAATCAATAATTCACCCCTCCACTTT. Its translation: CASSLGRNPKINNSPLHF.

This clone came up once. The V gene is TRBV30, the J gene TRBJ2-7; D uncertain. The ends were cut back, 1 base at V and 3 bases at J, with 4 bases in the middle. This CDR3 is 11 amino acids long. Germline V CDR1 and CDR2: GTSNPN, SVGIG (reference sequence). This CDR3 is CAWSGSYEQYF. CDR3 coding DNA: TGTGCCTGGAGTGGTAGCTACGAGCAGTACTTC.

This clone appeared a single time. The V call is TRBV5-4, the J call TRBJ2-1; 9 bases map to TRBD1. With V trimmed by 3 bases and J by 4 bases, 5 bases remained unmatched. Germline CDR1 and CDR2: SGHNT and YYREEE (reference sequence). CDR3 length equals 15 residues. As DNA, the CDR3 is TGTGCCAGCAGCTCCCCGGGACAGGGTTACAATGAGCAGTTCTTC. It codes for CASSSPGQGYNEQFF.

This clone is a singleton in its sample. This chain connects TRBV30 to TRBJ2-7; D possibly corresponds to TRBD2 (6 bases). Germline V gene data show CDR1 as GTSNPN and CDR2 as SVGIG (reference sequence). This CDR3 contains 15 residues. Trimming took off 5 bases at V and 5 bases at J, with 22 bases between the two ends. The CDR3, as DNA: TGTGCCTGGCTAGCGAGGAGGGGAGTTGCTAACGAGCAGTACTTC. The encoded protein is CAWLARRGVANEQYF. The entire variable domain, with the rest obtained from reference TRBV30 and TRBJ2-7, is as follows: SQTIHQWPATLVQPVGSPLSLECTVEGTSNPNLYWYRQAAGRGLQLLFYSVGIGQISSEVPQNLSASRPQDRQFILSSKKLLLSDSGFYLCAWLARRGVANEQYFGPGTRLTVT.

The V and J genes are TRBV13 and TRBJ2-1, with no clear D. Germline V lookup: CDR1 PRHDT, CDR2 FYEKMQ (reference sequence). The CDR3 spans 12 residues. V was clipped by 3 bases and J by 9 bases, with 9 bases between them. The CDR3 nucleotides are TGTGCCAGCAGCTTCAAGGGATTTGAGCAGTTCTTC. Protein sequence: CASSFKGFEQFF.

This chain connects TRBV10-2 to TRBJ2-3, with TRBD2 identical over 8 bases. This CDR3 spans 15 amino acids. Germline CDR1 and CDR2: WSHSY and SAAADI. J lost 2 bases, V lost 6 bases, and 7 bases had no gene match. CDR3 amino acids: CASSQRGLYTDTQYF. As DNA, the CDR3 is TGCGCCAGCAGCCAGCGGGGGCTATACACAGATACGCAGTATTTT.

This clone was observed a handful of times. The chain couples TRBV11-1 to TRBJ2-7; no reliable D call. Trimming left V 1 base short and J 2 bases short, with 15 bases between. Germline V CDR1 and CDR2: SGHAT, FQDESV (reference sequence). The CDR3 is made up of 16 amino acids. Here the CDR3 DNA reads TGTGCCAGCAGCTTAGAGTTTAGTCAATCCCCCTACGAGCAGTACTTC. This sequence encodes CASSLEFSQSPYEQYF.

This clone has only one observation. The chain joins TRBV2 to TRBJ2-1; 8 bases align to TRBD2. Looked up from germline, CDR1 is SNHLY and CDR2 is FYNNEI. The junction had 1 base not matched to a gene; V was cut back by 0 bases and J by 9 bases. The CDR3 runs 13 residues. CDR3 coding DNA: TGTGCCAGCAGTGAAGCCGGGGGGGGTGAGCAGTTCTTC. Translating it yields CASSEAGGGEQFF.

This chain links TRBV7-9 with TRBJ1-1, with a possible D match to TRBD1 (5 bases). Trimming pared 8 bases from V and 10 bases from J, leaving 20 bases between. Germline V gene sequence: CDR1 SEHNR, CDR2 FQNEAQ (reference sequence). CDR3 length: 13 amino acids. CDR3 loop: CASDPTSGVGAFF. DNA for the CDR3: TGTGCCAGCGACCCTACCTCGGGGGTTGGAGCTTTCTTT.

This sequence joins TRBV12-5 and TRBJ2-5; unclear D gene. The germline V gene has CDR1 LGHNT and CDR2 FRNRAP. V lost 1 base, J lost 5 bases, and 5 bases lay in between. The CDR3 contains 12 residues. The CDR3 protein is CASGLGSETQYF. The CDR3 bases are TGTGCTAGTGGTTTGGGTTCGGAGACCCAGTACTTC. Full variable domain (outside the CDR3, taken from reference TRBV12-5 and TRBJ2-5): DARVTQTPRHKVTEMGQEVTMRCQPILGHNTVFWYRQTMMQGLELLAYFRNRAPLDDSGMPKDRFSAEMPDATLATLKIQPSEPRDSAVYFCASGLGSETQYFGPGTRLLVL.

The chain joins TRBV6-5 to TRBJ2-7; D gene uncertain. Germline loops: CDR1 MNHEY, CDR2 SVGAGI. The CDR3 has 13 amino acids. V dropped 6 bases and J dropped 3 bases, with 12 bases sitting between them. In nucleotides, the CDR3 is TGTGCCAGCAGCTACCGTGGGGACTACGAGCAGTACTTC. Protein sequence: CASSYRGDYEQYF.

The chain's CDR3 is CASGTGGLGQPQHF. The CDR3 nucleotides read TGTGCTAGTGGTACAGGGGGACTGGGGCAGCCCCAGCATTTT. The chain is built from TRBV12-5 and TRBJ1-5; 8 positions match TRBD1. The CDR3 covers 14 residues. The V gene's germline CDR1 is LGHNT and CDR2 FRNRAP. Trimming cost V 5 bases and J 7 bases; bases outside gene matches: 7. Full variable domain (remainder filled in from reference TRBV12-5 and TRBJ1-5): DARVTQTPRHKVTEMGQEVTMRCQPILGHNTVFWYRQTMMQGLELLAYFRNRAPLDDSGMPKDRFSAEMPDATLATLKIQPSEPRDSAVYFCASGTGGLGQPQHFGDGTRLSIL.

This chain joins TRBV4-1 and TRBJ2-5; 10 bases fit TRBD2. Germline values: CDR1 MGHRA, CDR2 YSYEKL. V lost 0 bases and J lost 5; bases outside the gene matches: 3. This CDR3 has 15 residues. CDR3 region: CASSQEEREGETQYF. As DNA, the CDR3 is TGCGCCAGCAGCCAAGAAGAGCGGGAGGGGGAGACCCAGTACTTC.

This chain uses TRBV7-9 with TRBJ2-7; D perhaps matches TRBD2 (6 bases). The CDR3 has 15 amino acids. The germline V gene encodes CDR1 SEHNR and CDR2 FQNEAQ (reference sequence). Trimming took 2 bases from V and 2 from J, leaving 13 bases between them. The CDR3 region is CASSLFVGSTYEQYF. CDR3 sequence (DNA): TGTGCCAGCAGCTTATTTGTCGGGAGTACCTACGAGCAGTACTTC.

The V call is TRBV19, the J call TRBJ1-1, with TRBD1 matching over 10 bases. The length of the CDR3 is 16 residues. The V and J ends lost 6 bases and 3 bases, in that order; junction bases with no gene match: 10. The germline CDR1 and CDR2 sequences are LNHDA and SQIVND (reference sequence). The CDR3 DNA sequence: TGTGCCAGTAGCCCCGCGACAGGGGGCTTTCACACTGAAGCTTTCTTT. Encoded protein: CASSPATGGFHTEAFF.

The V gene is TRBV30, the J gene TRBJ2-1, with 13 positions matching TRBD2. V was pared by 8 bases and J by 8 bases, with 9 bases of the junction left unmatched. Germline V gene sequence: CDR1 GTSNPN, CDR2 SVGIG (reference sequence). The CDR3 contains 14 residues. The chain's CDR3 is CAADRTSGSDEQFF. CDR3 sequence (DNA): TGTGCCGCCGATAGGACTAGCGGGAGCGATGAGCAGTTCTTC.